One sample yielded the 17 T cell receptor beta chains listed below, sequenced in a study of blood T cell repertoires in COVID-19. Data came from immunoSEQ multiplex PCR; TCRdb stores just in-frame clones and leaves some out. The sample has some 240,000 clones; roughly 80% are singletons. Sequencing was done on a sample of peripheral blood. The receptors here all came from an elderly woman with COVID-19, enrolled during active disease.

The chain is built from TRBV3-1 (or the pseudogene TRBV3-2) and TRBJ2-7; 11 bases match TRBD2. With 0 bases clipped from V and 3 bases from J, the junction kept 4 bases outside the gene matches. Per germline, CDR1 LGHDT and CDR2 YNNKEL (reference sequence). The CDR3 contains 16 residues. CDR3 sequence (DNA): TGTGCCAGCAGCCAAGACACTAGCGGGAGCTACTACGAGCAGTACTTC. Protein product: CASSQDTSGSYYEQYF.

In DNA form, the CDR3 reads TGTGCCAGCAGTTTCACTCAGGGCGGCTACACCTTC. This gives the protein CASSFTQGGYTF. The chain uses TRBV28 and TRBJ1-2, with a possible D match to TRBD1 (5 bases). Trimming stripped 3 bases from V and 8 bases from J, with 10 bases between. The CDR3 is 12 residues long. Germline V gene sequence: CDR1 MDHEN, CDR2 SYDVKM.

The chain employs TRBV10-3 and TRBJ2-1, with TRBD2 matching 7 bases. Germline V gives CDR1 ENHRY, CDR2 SYGVKD. V lost 10 bases and J lost 7; bases outside the gene matches: 16. CDR3 size: 15 residues. The CDR3 bases are TGTGCCACCTCACCCAGGGACTACAAAAAGAATGAGCAGTTCTTC. Translated, it gives CATSPRDYKKNEQFF.

The chain is built from TRBV4-1 and TRBJ2-5; tentatively, D is TRBD2 (5 bases). The CDR3 is made up of 13 amino acids. Looked up from germline, CDR1 is MGHRA and CDR2 is YSYEKL. Trimming removed 4 bases from V and 5 bases from J, with 11 bases in between. For the CDR3, the DNA is TGCGCCAGCAGCCTCAAAACTAGGGAGACCCAGTACTTC. Protein: CASSLKTRETQYF.

The chain is built from TRBV28 and TRBJ1-4; 7 bases agree with TRBD1. The CDR3 runs to 16 residues. The germline V gene has CDR1 MDHEN and CDR2 SYDVKM. Germline trimming cut 6 bases from V and 4 bases from J; bases unmatched to any gene: 11. The chain's CDR3 is CASSTGERSGNEKLFF. CDR3 DNA: TGTGCCAGCAGCACAGGGGAACGGAGTGGTAATGAAAAACTGTTTTTT.

The chain employs TRBV5-4 and TRBJ2-7, with 8 bases lining up with TRBD2. V dropped 1 base and J dropped 4; count of bases not matched to a gene: 7. Germline CDR1 reads SGHNT; CDR2 reads YYREEE (reference sequence). The CDR3 is made up of 15 amino acids. The CDR3 nucleotides are TGTGCCAGCAGCTTGACCGCGGGGGGTCGGTACGAGCAGTACTTC. It specifies CASSLTAGGRYEQYF.

The gene calls are TRBV30 and TRBJ1-2; 8 bases align to TRBD1. CDR1 and CDR2 from the germline V gene are GTSNPN and SVGIG (reference sequence). This CDR3 spans 16 amino acids. Trimming removed 6 bases from V and 8 bases from J; junction bases left unmatched: 20. The CDR3 sequence: CACSPGAGGLRGGYTF. The CDR3 nucleotides read TGTGCCTGCAGTCCGGGGGCAGGGGGCCTGCGTGGGGGCTACACCTTC.

In DNA form, the CDR3 reads TGTGCCAGCAGCCAAGGGCAGGGAAACACCATATATTTT. Protein sequence: CASSQGQGNTIYF. The chain carries TRBV3-1 (or the pseudogene TRBV3-2) and TRBJ1-3; D uncertain. The germline V gene encodes CDR1 LGHDT and CDR2 YNNKEL (reference sequence). The CDR3 has 13 residues. V was pared by 1 base and J by 4 bases, with 5 bases between.

The genes are TRBV29-1 and TRBJ1-1; the match to TRBD1 covers 8 bases. The germline V gene encodes CDR1 SQVTM and CDR2 ANQGSEA. Trimming took 4 bases from V and 4 from J; bases not matched to a gene: 8. The CDR3 totals 14 residues. CDR3 sequence reads: CSVAQDRVGTEAFF. The CDR3 nucleotides are TGCAGCGTTGCCCAGGACAGGGTGGGCACTGAAGCTTTCTTT.

The chain joins TRBV5-1 to TRBJ2-7; D gene unclear. CDR1 is SGHRS, CDR2 YFSETQ, per germline. The CDR3 loop spans 14 amino acids. Trimming shortened V by 2 bases and J by 0 bases, and 9 bases separated the two germline ends. For the CDR3, the DNA is TGCGCCAGCAGCTTCACTACAAACTCCTACGAGCAGTACTTC. Its translation is CASSFTTNSYEQYF.

The rearrangement uses TRBV11-3 and TRBJ2-2; D not certain. Deletions cut 0 bases from V and 6 bases from J, with 5 bases between. The CDR3 runs to 13 residues. Germline values: CDR1 SGHNT, CDR2 YENEEA. CDR3 sequence: CASSLDGSGELFF. DNA of the CDR3: TGTGCCAGCAGCTTAGACGGTTCCGGGGAGCTGTTTTTT.

This clone was observed once. The rearrangement uses TRBV5-1 and TRBJ2-1; TRBD1 aligns across 9 bases. Germline loops: CDR1 SGHRS, CDR2 YFSETQ. The CDR3 is 14 residues long. V gave up 6 bases and J gave up 7 bases; unmatched junction bases: 8. The CDR3 reads CASKQGTGTNEQFF. CDR3 bases: TGCGCCAGCAAGCAGGGGACAGGGACAAATGAGCAGTTCTTC. The full variable domain, its missing parts supplied by reference TRBV5-1 and TRBJ2-1, is KAGVTQTPRYLIKTRGQQVTLSCSPISGHRSVSWYQQTPGQGLQFLFEYFSETQRNKGNFPGRFSGRQFSNSRSEMNVSTLELGDSALYLCASKQGTGTNEQFFGPGTRLTVL.

The chain combines TRBV24-1 with TRBJ2-3; D is unresolved. This CDR3 comprises 13 residues. The germline CDR1 and CDR2 sequences are KGHDR and SFDVKD. V shed 9 bases and J shed 3 bases, with 12 bases lying between them. The CDR3 DNA sequence: TGTGCCACCGAATCCCGCGGTACAGATACGCAGTATTTT. Translation gives CATESRGTDTQYF.

J is TRBJ2-3 and V is TRBV4-1, with D unclear. The CDR3 sequence is 15 residues long. Germline loops: CDR1 MGHRA, CDR2 YSYEKL. V was pared by 2 bases and J by 4 bases, with 13 bases between. The CDR3 DNA reads TGCGCCAGCAGCCAAAGAACGGGTGATGCAGATACGCAGTATTTT. It translates to CASSQRTGDADTQYF.

The chain has TRBV15 and TRBJ1-2; 9 bases are a match to TRBD1. Germline V gives CDR1 LNHNV, CDR2 YYDKDF (reference sequence). The length of the CDR3 is 15 residues. Germline trimming cut 3 bases from V and 6 bases from J; bases unmatched to any gene: 8. The CDR3 reads CATSSGQGLDHGYTF. CDR3 coding DNA: TGTGCCACCAGCAGTGGACAGGGGCTTGACCATGGCTACACCTTC.

This clone was counted once. The rearrangement links TRBV3-1 (or the pseudogene TRBV3-2) to TRBJ2-7; 11 nucleotides match TRBD2. Germline lookup yields CDR1 LGHDT and CDR2 YNNKEL (reference sequence). The junction had 3 bases not matched to a gene; V was cut back by 0 bases and J by 2 bases. This CDR3 comprises 16 residues. The CDR3 here is CASSQETSGGTYEQYF. DNA for the CDR3: TGTGCCAGCAGCCAAGAAACTAGCGGGGGAACCTACGAGCAGTACTTC.

The CDR3 DNA is TGTGCCAGCAGTGGACTAGCGGGAGTTCAGTTCTTC. It translates to CASSGLAGVQFF. V and J are TRBV12-3 or TRBV12-4 and TRBJ2-1; 13 bases match TRBD2. Trimming removed 5 bases from V and 13 bases from J; junction bases left unmatched: 2. This CDR3 is built from 12 residues.